This TCR beta chain was captured by sequencing in a study of T cell responses to AZD1222 COVID-19 vaccine. Study results and limitations: Vaccine-related CD4 TCRs covered spike, predominating at 160-218 and 743-854. No repertoire was sampled before or during the peak T cell response, only after it.

On this clone: The antigen remains undetermined.

Profiling relied on immunoSEQ multiplex PCR, and the TCRdb table lists in-frame clones only, not all of them. The sample carries about 120,000 clones, about 86% recorded once. This CDR3 spans 12 amino acids. Trimming stripped 3 bases from V and 3 bases from J, with 5 bases between. Germline V gene data show CDR1 as KGHSH and CDR2 as LQKENI. The source was peripheral blood, collected 28 days after the second AZD1222 dose. This chain joins TRBV18 and TRBJ2-5; D not resolved. The TCR sequence derives from an adult who received the AZD1222 COVID-19 vaccine. CDR3 sequence reads: CASSPGEETQYF. Here the CDR3 DNA reads TGTGCCAGCTCACCTGGTGAAGAGACCCAGTACTTC. The full variable domain, with the rest looked up from reference TRBV18 and TRBJ2-5, is NAGVMQNPRHLVRRRGQEARLRCSPMKGHSHVYWYRQLPEEGLKFMVYLQKENIIDESGMPKERFSAEFPKEGPSILRIQQVVRGDSAAYFCASSPGEETQYFGPGTRLLVL.